This TCR beta chain was captured by sequencing in a study of blood T cell repertoires in COVID-19 (dated by TCRdb to the early 2020s). Study-level background: The collaborator samples originated in the United States, Italy and Spain and spanned the acute and convalescent phases of COVID-19. The prospective study material was composed of cDNA or gDNA derived from T cells, B-cell-depleted T cells, or PBMCs. Subjects who had been exposed to COVID-19, were actively infected with it, or had recovered from it provided the deeply sampled blood TCRbeta repertoires that made up the dataset. The repertoires were released in a freely available public database intended as a resource for research on the immune response to SARS-CoV-2. The samples were drawn from the first 160 participants of the ongoing ImmuneRACE study and from more than 1,000 subjects provided by 6 global collaborators. A de-identified subject ID, COVID-19 status, age in years and sex were almost always included in the sample metadata. Where available, HLA class I and class II types were obtained from metadata supplied by the sample provider rather than from assay-based typing. Study-level results and caveats: The amount of clinical and demographic metadata varied by source and participant and was provided uncurated.

Another Seattle source contributed samples from volunteer blood donors who had recovered from COVID-19. Whole blood was collected in K2EDTA tubes by collaborating institutions according to the institutions' own protocols. Collaborator samples were shipped for TCRbeta analysis as frozen whole blood, isolated PBMCs, or DNA extracted from either sample type. The immunoSEQ Assay, a bias-controlled multiplex PCR, was used to amplify TCRbeta CDR3 regions from genomic DNA. The paper's data handling went like this. The number of nucleated cells in each sample was estimated from the amplification of reference gene primers within the assay. To quantify the absolute abundance of each unique TCRbeta CDR3 rearrangement, sequence reads were collapsed and filtered. For each sample, productive Simpson clonality was calculated by taking the square root of Simpson's diversity index across productive rearrangements. As stored in TCRdb, this immuneACCESS dataset retains in-frame rearrangements with V and J assigned. A fraction of the clones does not appear; measured against another copy, unresolved V genes explain less than half of the discrepancy, and the remainder lacks a known reason. V, J and clone size are taken as reported in that table, and D and trimming were inferred from the DNA itself. The sample records hundreds of thousands of clones, under 95% of which are singletons. Roughly 3% of the sample rests with the top ten.

Notes on this clone: Its antigen specificity is not known. The input lacks base qualities; no much larger clone sits a single base away.

From a lookup of the germline V gene, CDR1 and CDR2 are SGHDN and FVKESK. The V end loses 0 bases and the J end loses 2 bases, and a stretch of 16 bases separates them. CDR3 length: 17 amino acids, cysteine to phenylalanine. This entry keeps only the CDR3 DNA: 51 bases, framed from base 1. The rearranged chain carries TRBV14 and TRBJ1-1; TRBD1 is a possible D gene, resting on 5 matching bases. The clonotype comes from a woman aged 18-29 years who had recovered from COVID-19. The sample comprised peripheral blood. The nucleotide sequence is TGTGCCAGCAGCCAAGATAGTAGAAGGGGTAGAAACACTGAAGCTTTCTTT. Translated, this gives CASSQDSRRGRNTEAFF.